This passage covers 2 T cell receptor beta chains from one sample sequenced in a study of shared clonotypes between healthy human individuals. Clones were read by immunoSEQ multiplex PCR, and TCRdb kept only the in-frame ones, dropping some. The table lists some 200,000 clones, 65% to 70% of them singletons. The sequenced sample consisted of memory CD4+ T cells sorted from blood. The sample's subset: CD45RA-negative fraction. The receptors derive from a man aged 25-45 years in good health.

The chain combines TRBV9 with TRBJ1-5; D possibly corresponds to TRBD1 (6 bases). Between the trimmed V and J ends, which lost 4 bases and 6 bases, there was a span of 17 bases. The CDR3 is 15 residues long. Germline V gene data show CDR1 as SGDLS and CDR2 as YYNGEE. CDR3 sequence reads: CASSQGGDLGQPQHF. The CDR3 nucleotides read TGTGCCAGCAGCCAAGGGGGAGATTTAGGTCAGCCCCAGCATTTT.

V gene TRBV5-6 combines with J gene TRBJ2-5, with D perhaps TRBD2 (6 bases). The germline V gene has CDR1 SGHDT and CDR2 YYEEEE. The CDR3 covers 15 residues. V lost 0 bases and J 2 bases, leaving 11 bases between the germline ends. CDR3 residues: CASSLVGGGQETQYF. The CDR3 DNA reads TGTGCCAGCAGCTTGGTCGGTGGGGGGCAAGAGACCCAGTACTTC.